This TCR beta chain was sequenced during a study of breast tumors, draining lymph nodes, adjacent tissues. Details on this clonotype: Its specificity is not known.

MiXCR was run by TCRdb on the multiplex PCR reads, yielding one entry per CDR3 protein. The sample records approximately 9,000 distinct CDR3 sequences, roughly 46% being singletons. The CDR3 has 15 residues. Germline CDR1 and CDR2: SNHLY and FYNNEI. Trimming took off 2 bases at V and 5 bases at J, with 13 bases between the two ends. Study conclusions and caveats: Tumors had less TCR diversity than lymph nodes, more than nontumor tissue.

The TCR sequence derives from a female donor with breast cancer. Some clones in this sample may be carry-over from other donors' samples. Source material: tumor-adjacent breast tissue. The rearrangement links TRBV2 to TRBJ1-5; D is possibly TRBD1 (5 bases). In nucleotides, the CDR3 is TGTGCCAGCAGTGAAACCCAGGGTGGTGATCAGCCCCAGCATTTT. It yields the protein CASSETQGGDQPQHF.